This TCR beta chain was retrieved from a study of neurological immune-mediated disorders. TCRdb passed the 5' RACE reads through MiXCR, listing each CDR3 protein once. The table has tens of thousands of distinct CDR3 sequences, less than 5.5% seen once; the top ten hold about 6.9%. V lost 2 bases, J lost 7 bases, and 15 bases lay in between. Germline-derived CDR1 and CDR2 are SGHTS and YDEGEE. The CDR3 consists of 15 residues. This receptor was taken from a man under 40 with multiple sclerosis. V is TRBV5-8 and J is TRBJ2-2; D not resolved. The specimen sequenced was PBMCs. The CDR3 DNA reads as TGTGCCAGCAGCTTACCCCGACCTGCGTTCGGGGAGCTGTTTTTT. Its protein is CASSLPRPAFGELFF.